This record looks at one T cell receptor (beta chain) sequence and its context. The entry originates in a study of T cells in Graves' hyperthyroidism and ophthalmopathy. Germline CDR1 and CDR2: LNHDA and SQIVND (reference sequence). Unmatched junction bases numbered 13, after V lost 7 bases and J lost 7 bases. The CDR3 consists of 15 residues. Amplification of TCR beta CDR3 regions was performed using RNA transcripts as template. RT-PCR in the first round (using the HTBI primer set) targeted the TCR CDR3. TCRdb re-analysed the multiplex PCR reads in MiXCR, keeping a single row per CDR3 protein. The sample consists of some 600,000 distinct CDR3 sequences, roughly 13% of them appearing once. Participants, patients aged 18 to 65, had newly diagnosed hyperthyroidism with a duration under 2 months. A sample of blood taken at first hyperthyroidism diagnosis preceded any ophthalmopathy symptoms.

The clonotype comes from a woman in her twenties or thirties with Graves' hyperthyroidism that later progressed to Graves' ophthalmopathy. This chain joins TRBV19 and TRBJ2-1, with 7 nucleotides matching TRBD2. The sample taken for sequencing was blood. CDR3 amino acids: CASIGVGGSYNEQFF. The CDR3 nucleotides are TGTGCCAGTATCGGGGTAGGCGGGAGTTATAATGAGCAGTTCTTC.